This TCR beta chain was recovered during a study of T cell changes during pregnancy in multiple sclerosis. The CDR3 spans 14 residues. The V gene end was trimmed by 9 bases and the J gene end by 0 bases; junction bases not matched to a gene: 2. Germline lookup yields CDR1 MNHEY and CDR2 SVGAGI. Clones were read by immunoSEQ multiplex PCR, and TCRdb kept only the in-frame ones, dropping some. Counted here are more than 25,000 clones, around 90% occurring once; the ten biggest clones make up approximately 8.7%. This clone was found a few times. Sample: CD8+ T cells from peripheral blood mononuclear cells, taken in the first trimester of pregnancy. This TCR was recovered from a female donor with multiple sclerosis, enrolled in a pregnancy study. The chain employs TRBV6-5 and TRBJ2-5, with TRBD2 matching over 12 bases. The CDR3 here is CASRTSGNQETQYF. The CDR3, as DNA: TGTGCCAGTAGGACTAGCGGGAACCAAGAGACCCAGTACTTC.